This T cell receptor (beta chain) was sequenced for a study of PD-L1 blockade in urothelial cancer. Study context: Males with bladder-origin urothelial cancer constituted most of the roughly 29 patients. General observations from the study: At the 3-week point, tumor-associated blood clones expanded more in durable-benefit patients.

Details on this clone: The antigen is unknown.

Time point of the sample: peripheral blood 6 weeks after treatment start. V lost 1 base to trimming and J lost 4 bases; unmatched junction nucleotides: 13. This CDR3 comprises 18 residues. Per germline, CDR1 SGHNT and CDR2 YENEEA. Assay used: immunoSEQ multiplex PCR; TCRdb lists only in-frame clones, some missing. The sample has 90,000 to 130,000 clones; approximately 90% are singletons. This receptor was identified in a man aged 60 to 69 with urothelial cancer. Sequencing used PBMCs, obtained around atezolizumab (anti-PD-L1) treatment. The chain carries TRBV11-3 and TRBJ2-1; 7 bases agree with TRBD2. The DNA for the CDR3 is TGTGCCAGCAGCTTAGCTGCTGGCGGGGAGGGAAAGTACAATGAGCAGTTCTTC. Translation gives CASSLAAGGEGKYNEQFF.